The rows below give T cell receptor beta chains drawn from one sample of a study of long-term antiretroviral therapy in people with HIV. This table comes from immunoSEQ multiplex PCR, and its TCRdb copy is limited to in-frame clones, with some not included. The sample has about 25,000 clones; around 81% are singletons. The sequencing used unsorted PBMCs, collected at the start of antiretroviral therapy, before treatment. Receptors were obtained from a young woman with HIV. Each CDR3 is given without its conserved first and last residue.

v_gene,CDR3aa
TRBV29-1,SVVELETYEQY
TRBV2,ASRGKYYGYT
TRBV6-6,ASSYVPGDRTYEQY
TRBV2,ASIGSTPAEQY
TRBV2,ASSEGQVHQPQH
TRBV10-3,AISGRGGGLAGETYNEQF
TRBV9,ASSVAPTSSGNTIY
TRBV30,AWSVAGGTEAF
TRBV11-2,ASSLGGSTQY
TRBV6-1,ASSETRGRDEKLF
TRBV5-4,ASGVGSGEQY
TRBV6-4,ASNNGRSYNEQF
TRBV5-4,ASSLKNTGSADGYT
TRBV5-6,ASSPAIAEKNIQY
TRBV21-1,ASSNGGPYNEQF
TRBV5-1,ASSIGPSQETQY
TRBV7-2,ASSITGGEYEQY
TRBV13,ASSSKIAGTNTGELF
TRBV11-2,ASSLVGKNTGELF
TRBV7-3,ASSSLMNTEAF
TRBV28,ASSSRGGMDTEAF
TRBV5-1,ASSFRGHTEAF
TRBV27,ASSNPTKPGASGANVLT
TRBV7-9,ASSLKGSGRETQY
TRBV4-2,ASSQERGGDPSYNSPLH
TRBV7-9,ASSPGRGGHEQY
TRBV4-1,ASSLGGESLSGANVLT
TRBV7-8,ASSPGLGQGSQPQH
TRBV6-6,ASSPISADQPQH
TRBV5-1,ASSGDPNTEAF
TRBV30,AWTYGANSPLH
TRBV6-5,ASSYQSRLGTEAF
TRBV28,ASSSPGQIYEQY
TRBV9,ASSVGIRGSGANVLT
TRBV13,ASSFSGGNYNEQF
TRBV27,ASRKNDRVRSNQPQH
TRBV9,ASSARASNTEAF
TRBV9,ASSRNVQGLQETQY
TRBV10-3,AIKGQSISYEQY
TRBV9,ASSVTTGYNEQF
TRBV7-6,ASSLAFIVQETQY
TRBV7-3,ASSFERQGITF
TRBV11-2,ASSFGTENTEAF
TRBV20-1,SASPDTQY
TRBV4-2,ASSTGGQAGNTIY
TRBV5-1,ASSDRDRIETQY
TRBV9,ASSEAGGLLRNTEAF
TRBV6-6,ASSWDRGIGEKLF
TRBV2,ASSIFGTSGSTDTQY
TRBV2,ASSETGVWNQPQH
TRBV5-8,ASSSFTGGNSYNEQF
TRBV5-1,ASSVLGTGGYEQY
TRBV4-3,ASSQDFQGALYNSPLH
TRBV19,ASGIAGGLDTQY
TRBV6-1,ASSEATSGSSADTQY